One and the same sample provided the 24 T cell receptor beta chains below, sequenced in a study of CD8 T cells in ankylosing spondylitis. These receptors lack a known antigen. Via MiXCR, TCRdb re-called the 5' RACE reads, giving one row per CDR3 protein. Of over 600,000 distinct CDR3 sequences listed, around 20% are singletons. Study-wide results and caveats: A TCR beta motif made of eight highly homologous variants seemed typical of ankylosing spondylitis blood.

Source material: blood, either unsorted or a sorted T cell fraction (not recorded which). The receptors were sampled from a male donor with ankylosing spondylitis.

The chain combines TRBV2 with TRBJ2-7, with 7 bases lining up with TRBD1. V lost 7 bases and J lost 2; bases outside the gene matches: 8. CDR3 length: 14 residues. The V gene's germline CDR1 is SNHLY and CDR2 FYNNEI. The CDR3 here is CASTPWGTAYEQYF. The CDR3 DNA sequence: TGTGCCAGCACCCCCTGGGGGACAGCCTACGAGCAGTACTTC.

The table lists this clonotype with a count of one. The chain employs TRBV23-1 and TRBJ2-3, with D perhaps TRBD2 (5 bases). TRBV23-1 is recorded as an ORF, its role being uncertain. V gave up 4 bases and J gave up 3 bases, with 17 bases separating them. The CDR3 extends over 16 amino acids. The CDR3 here is CASSPPPSTATDTQYF. In DNA form, the CDR3 reads TGCGCCAGCAGTCCGCCCCCTAGCACCGCGACAGATACGCAGTATTTT.

As to this clonotype: The junction differs from germline at one of its ends, possibly a read error. The chain joins TRBV20-1 to TRBJ2-1; weak D call: TRBD2 (6 bases). Germline V gene lookup returns CDR1 DFQATT and CDR2 SNEGSKA (reference sequence). The CDR3 totals 15 residues. CDR3 loop: CSARDVGRGYYEQFF. In DNA, the CDR3 is TGCAGTGCTAGAGATGTGGGGCGGGGCTACTATGAGCAGTTCTTC.

The gene calls are TRBV2 and TRBJ2-7; no reliable D call. CDR3 length: 13 residues. CDR1 is SNHLY and CDR2 is FYNNEI in the germline V gene. V lost 2 bases and J 1 base, leaving 6 bases between the germline ends. The CDR3 is CASSETPSYEQYF. Here the CDR3 DNA reads TGTGCCAGCAGTGAAACTCCATCCTACGAGCAGTACTTC.

The V call is TRBV6-1, the J call TRBJ1-5; D might be TRBD1 (5 bases). The CDR3 is 14 residues long. Trimming removed 8 bases from V and 7 bases from J, with 18 bases in between. Germline CDR1 reads MNHNS; CDR2 reads SASEGT. CDR3 coding DNA: TGTGCCAGCGCCTCCAGGGAACGGAGACAGCCCCAGCATTTT. It is translated as CASASRERRQPQHF.

The rearrangement joins TRBV5-6 to TRBJ1-1; D is possibly TRBD1 (6 bases). Germline-derived CDR1 and CDR2 are SGHDT and YYEEEE. The CDR3 consists of 17 residues. V was shortened by 4 bases and J by 1 base, with 20 bases between the two germline ends. CDR3 bases: TGTGCCAGCAGCCCGGGGGGGGGCGCAGTAACGAACACTGAAGCTTTCTTT. Protein sequence: CASSPGGGAVTNTEAFF. The whole variable domain, remainder taken from reference TRBV5-6 and TRBJ1-1, is DAGVTQSPTHLIKTRGQQVTLRCSPKSGHDTVSWYQQALGQGPQFIFQYYEEEERQRGNFPDRFSGHQFPNYSSELNVNALLLGDSALYLCASSPGGGAVTNTEAFFGQGTRLTVV.

The genes are TRBV28 and TRBJ2-7; TRBD2 matches at 8 bases. The CDR3 consists of 17 residues. V dropped 3 bases and J dropped 3; count of bases not matched to a gene: 13. Per germline, CDR1 MDHEN and CDR2 SYDVKM. Here the CDR3 reads CASSFPLAGGLDYEQYF. CDR3 nucleotides: TGTGCCAGCAGTTTTCCCCTGGCGGGAGGACTGGACTACGAGCAGTACTTC. Looking up the rest from reference TRBV28 and TRBJ2-7 gives the full variable domain: DVKVTQSSRYLVKRTGEKVFLECVQDMDHENMFWYRQDPGLGLRLIYFSYDVKMKEKGDIPEGYSVSREKKERFSLILESASTNQTSMYLCASSFPLAGGLDYEQYFGPGTRLTVT.

This clonotype turned up a few times. This chain uses TRBV20-1 with TRBJ2-7, with 7 bases lining up with TRBD2. With V trimmed by 0 bases and J by 0 bases, 5 bases remained unmatched. Germline loops: CDR1 DFQATT, CDR2 SNEGSKA (reference sequence). The CDR3 runs to 15 residues. CDR3 DNA sequence: TGCAGTGCTAGAGATACCCGGGACTACTCCTACGAGCAGTACTTC. This translates into CSARDTRDYSYEQYF.

This clonotype has more than one count but fewer than ten. The rearrangement uses TRBV6-2 or TRBV6-3 and TRBJ2-1; 7 bases fit TRBD2. J was trimmed by 10 bases and V by 0 bases; bases with no gene match: 18. The CDR3 has 18 residues. Germline V lookup: CDR1 MNHEY, CDR2 SVGEGT. The CDR3 loop reads CASSYSVAGETPPVEQFF. DNA of the CDR3: TGTGCCAGCAGTTACTCGGTGGCGGGAGAAACCCCCCCCGTCGAGCAGTTCTTC.

This clonotype was observed a handful of times. The chain couples TRBV29-1 to TRBJ2-7; 7 bases are a match to TRBD1. Germline V gives CDR1 SQVTM, CDR2 ANQGSEA. V gave up 8 bases and J gave up 5 bases; unmatched junction bases: 18. The CDR3 runs to 15 residues. The CDR3 DNA follows: TGCAGCCCTAAAAAAGAACAGGGGATTCTAGACGAGCAGTACTTC. This codes for CSPKKEQGILDEQYF.

This clonotype was observed a few times. V usage is TRBV29-1 and J usage is TRBJ2-1, with TRBD2 matching over 7 bases. CDR3 length: 16 residues. Germline V gene data show CDR1 as SQVTM and CDR2 as ANQGSEA. With V trimmed by 0 bases and J by 7 bases, 12 bases remained unmatched. The CDR3 loop reads CSVEDPVWGGENEQFF. The CDR3 DNA sequence: TGCAGCGTTGAAGACCCGGTGTGGGGGGGGGAGAATGAGCAGTTCTTC.

This clonotype occurred many times. This CDR3 is CASSHLADSGGQETQYF. CDR3 coding DNA: TGTGCCAGCAGCCACCTAGCGGACTCAGGGGGGCAAGAGACCCAGTACTTC. The chain has TRBV4-2 and TRBJ2-5; D assignment may be TRBD1 or TRBD2 (7 bases each). Trimming took off 3 bases at V and 2 bases at J, with 19 bases between the two ends. Germline CDR1 and CDR2: LGHNA and YNFKEQ. CDR3 length equals 17 residues.

This clonotype was seen only a few times. The chain employs TRBV7-3 and TRBJ2-7; 9 bases agree with TRBD1. The germline gives CDR1 SGHTA, CDR2 FQGTGA. V shed 3 bases and J 4 bases; nucleotides not matched to a gene: 10. The length of the CDR3 is 16 residues. Here the CDR3 reads CASSFGPTGGVYEQYF. CDR3 sequence (DNA): TGTGCCAGCAGCTTTGGCCCGACAGGGGGTGTTTACGAGCAGTACTTC.

The chain has TRBV6-5 and TRBJ2-7; no clear D gene. The V end lost 0 bases, the J end lost 6 bases, and 9 bases lay between the germline ends. The CDR3 is made up of 13 amino acids. CDR1 MNHEY and CDR2 SVGAGI come from the germline V gene. CDR3 DNA: TGTGCCAGCAGTTACTCGTTAGGTAGCGAGCAGTACTTC. As protein: CASSYSLGSEQYF.

V gene TRBV20-1 combines with J gene TRBJ2-1; D is tentatively TRBD1 or TRBD2 (5 bases each). V was shortened by 3 bases and J by 5 bases, with 11 bases between the two germline ends. Per the germline V gene, CDR1 is DFQATT and CDR2 is SNEGSKA (reference sequence). The CDR3 loop spans 13 amino acids. The CDR3 nucleotides read TGCAGTGCTAGGAGGGCCAGGGACAATGAGCAGTTCTTC. Amino acids: CSARRARDNEQFF.

The genes are TRBV3-1 and TRBJ1-2; D remains ambiguous. Between the trimmed V and J ends, which lost 5 bases and 2 bases, there was a span of 9 bases. Germline V lookup: CDR1 LGHDT, CDR2 YNNKEL (reference sequence). The length of the CDR3 is 13 residues. The CDR3 coding sequence is TGTGCCAGCAGCTGGACCGAGAACTATGGCTACACCTTC. Its protein product is CASSWTENYGYTF.

This clonotype was found many times. This CDR3 is CASSDGTSGSSYNEQFF. In DNA form, the CDR3 reads TGTGCCAGCAGTGATGGGACTAGCGGGAGCTCCTACAATGAGCAGTTCTTC. The rearrangement links TRBV25-1 to TRBJ2-1, with TRBD2 identical over 14 bases. V lost 3 bases and J lost 0; bases outside the gene matches: 1. Germline loops: CDR1 MGHDK, CDR2 SYGVNS. This CDR3 has 17 amino acids.

The chain's CDR3 is CSAHGLATGELFF. Written as DNA, the CDR3 is TGCAGTGCCCACGGACTAGCGACCGGGGAGCTGTTTTTT. The chain carries TRBV20-1 and TRBJ2-2; 9 bases line up with TRBD2. The V and J ends lost 6 bases and 5 bases, in that order; junction bases with no gene match: 4. Germline CDR1 is DFQATT and CDR2 is SNEGSKA (reference sequence). The CDR3 runs to 13 residues.

This clonotype has just a few counts. The chain recombines TRBV27 with TRBJ2-3; D remains unclear. The V end lost 0 bases, the J end lost 1 base, and 5 bases lay between the germline ends. This CDR3 comprises 14 residues. Per the germline V gene, CDR1 is MNHEY and CDR2 is SMNVEV (reference sequence). The DNA of the CDR3 is TGTGCCAGCAGTTTATCGTTGGGCACAGATACGCAGTATTTT. Its protein is CASSLSLGTDTQYF.

This clonotype has just a few counts. The gene calls are TRBV4-1 and TRBJ1-5, with 7 bases fitting TRBD1. This CDR3 contains 19 residues. From germline, CDR1 is MGHRA and CDR2 YSYEKL. With V trimmed by 4 bases and J by 2 bases, 17 bases remained unmatched. CDR3 sequence (DNA): TGCGCCAGCAGCCTAATGCCACTCCAGGGGGTTAATGGCAATCAGCCCCAGCATTTT. Its protein product is CASSLMPLQGVNGNQPQHF.

The chain links TRBV7-8 to TRBJ2-3; 11 nucleotides agree with TRBD2. This CDR3 spans 19 amino acids. Germline CDR1 SGHVS, CDR2 FQNEAQ. V lost 4 bases, J lost 2 bases, and 14 bases stayed unmatched. CDR3 DNA sequence: TGTGCCAGCAGCTCCGGACTAGCGGGCGGCAGACTTTCCACAGATACGCAGTATTTT. This encodes CASSSGLAGGRLSTDTQYF.

This clonotype was counted only a few times. The genes are TRBV29-1 and TRBJ2-7, with TRBD1 as a possible D gene (6 bases). The CDR3 totals 14 residues. Trimming took off 5 bases at V and 2 bases at J, with 16 bases between the two ends. Germline CDR1 and CDR2: SQVTM and ANQGSEA. CDR3 nucleotides: TGCAGCGTTCTAGGACAGAAAGGCCCCTACGAGCAGTACTTC. This gives the protein CSVLGQKGPYEQYF.

This chain joins TRBV13 and TRBJ1-6, with D unresolved. The CDR3 runs to 13 residues. With 1 base removed from V and 11 bases from J, the gap between germline ends came to 9 bases. CDR1 and CDR2 (germline): PRHDT, FYEKMQ (reference sequence). The CDR3 nucleotides read TGTGCCAGCAGCTTAGATGCTACTACACCCCTCCACTTT. Translated: CASSLDATTPLHF.

This chain connects TRBV7-9 to TRBJ1-4, with TRBD1 as a possible D gene (6 bases). CDR1 and CDR2 from the germline V gene are SEHNR and FQNEAQ (reference sequence). The V end lost 0 bases, the J end lost 7 bases, and 12 bases lay between the germline ends. The length of the CDR3 is 15 residues. CDR3 DNA: TGTGCCAGCAGCTTAGCCGGGGGCGTTGGTGAAAAACTGTTTTTT. This sequence encodes CASSLAGGVGEKLFF.